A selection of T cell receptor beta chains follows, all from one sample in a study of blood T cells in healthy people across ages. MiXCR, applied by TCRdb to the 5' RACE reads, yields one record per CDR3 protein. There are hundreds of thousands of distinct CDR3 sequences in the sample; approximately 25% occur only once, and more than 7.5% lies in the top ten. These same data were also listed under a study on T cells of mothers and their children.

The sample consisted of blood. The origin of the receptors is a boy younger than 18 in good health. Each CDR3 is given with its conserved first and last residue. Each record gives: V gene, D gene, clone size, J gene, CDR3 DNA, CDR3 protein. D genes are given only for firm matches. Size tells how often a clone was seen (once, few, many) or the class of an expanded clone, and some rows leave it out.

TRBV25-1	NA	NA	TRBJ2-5	TGTGCCAGCAGTGTACCGGGCGGGTTGAAAGAGACCCAGTACTTC	CASSVPGGLKETQYF
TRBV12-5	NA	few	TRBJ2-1	TGTGCTAGTGGCAAGGGGGTTCGGTCCTACAATGAGCAGTTCTTC	CASGKGVRSYNEQFF
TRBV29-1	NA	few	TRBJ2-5	TGCAGCGTGACCCCAAAGGGCGGGGACGGCGAGACCCAGTACTTC	CSVTPKGGDGETQYF
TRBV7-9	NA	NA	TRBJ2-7	TGTGCCAGCAGCTATGATCTCGGGACGGAATCCTACGAGCAGTACTTC	CASSYDLGTESYEQYF
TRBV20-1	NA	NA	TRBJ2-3	TGCAGTGCTAGCCCGGGGGCGAGCACAGATACGCAGTATTTT	CSASPGASTDTQYF
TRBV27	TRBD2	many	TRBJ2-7	TGTGCCAGCAGCCCGGCTAGCGGGAGTTACGAGCAGTACTTC	CASSPASGSYEQYF
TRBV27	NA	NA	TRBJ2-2	TGTGCCAGCAGTTTATCGTGGCCGAACACCGGGGAGCTGTTTTTT	CASSLSWPNTGELFF
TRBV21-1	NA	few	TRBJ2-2	TGTGCCAGCAGCCCCCGAGGGGAGCTGTTTTTT	CASSPRGELFF
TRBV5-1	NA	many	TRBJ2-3	TGTGCCAGCAGTTTGGAAGGGGCAAGCACAGATACGCAGTATTTT	CASSLEGASTDTQYF
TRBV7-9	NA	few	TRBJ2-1	TGTGCCCTCCGGCGGGGCTCCTACAATGAGCAGTTCTTC	CALRRGSYNEQFF
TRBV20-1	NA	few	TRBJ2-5	TGCAGTGCTCTGGGGGGCCAGGAGACCCAGTACTTC	CSALGGQETQYF
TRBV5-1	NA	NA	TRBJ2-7	TGCGCCAGCAAGATGATGGCCACCTCCTACGAGCAGTACTTC	CASKMMATSYEQYF
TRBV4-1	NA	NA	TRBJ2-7	TGCGCCAGCAGCCAAGATGTCCGAGGGGGGGGGATTGCCTACGAGCAGTACTTC	CASSQDVRGGGIAYEQYF
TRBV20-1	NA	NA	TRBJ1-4	TGCAGTGCGGGGCTTCCTGAAAAACTGTTTTTT	CSAGLPEKLFF
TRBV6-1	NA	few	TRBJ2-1	TGTGCCAGCAGGAAAGGGGCAGGGTTCAATGAGCAGTTCTTC	CASRKGAGFNEQFF
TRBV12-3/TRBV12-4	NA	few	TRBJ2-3	TGTGCCAGCAGGCGCCGAGGGGAGGCAGATACGCAGTATTTT	CASRRRGEADTQYF
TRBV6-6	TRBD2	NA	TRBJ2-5	TGTGCCAGCAGGAGACTAGCGGGCCAAGAGACCCAGTACTTC	CASRRLAGQETQYF
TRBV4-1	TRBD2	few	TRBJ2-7	TGCGCCAGCAGCCCCCGGCTAGCGGGAGACAACTACGAGCAGTACTTC	CASSPRLAGDNYEQYF
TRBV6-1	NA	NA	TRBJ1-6	TGTGCCAGCAGTGGGGACAATAATTCACCCCTCCACTTT	CASSGDNNSPLHF
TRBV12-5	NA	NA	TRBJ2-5	TGTGCTAGTGGTAGCGGGACAGGTCGACCGGGGGAGACCCAGTACTTC	CASGSGTGRPGETQYF
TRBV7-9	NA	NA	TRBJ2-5	TGTGCCAGCAGCCAACTCGGGGAAGCGCCCCAAGAGACCCAGTACTTC	CASSQLGEAPQETQYF
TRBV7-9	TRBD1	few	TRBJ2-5	TGTGCCAGCAACCTGGTACAGGGGGGAGAGACCCAGTACTTC	CASNLVQGGETQYF
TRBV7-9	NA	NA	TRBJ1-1	TGTGCCAGCAGCTTAGCGGAACCTCAAGGGGCTTTCTTT	CASSLAEPQGAFF
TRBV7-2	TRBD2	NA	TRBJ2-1	TGTGCCAGCAGCTTATCTACGACTAGCGGGATTAACAATGAGCAGTTCTTC	CASSLSTTSGINNEQFF
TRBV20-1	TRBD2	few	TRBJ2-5	TGCAGTGCGGCGCGGACTAGCGGGACAGAGACCCAGTACTTC	CSAARTSGTETQYF
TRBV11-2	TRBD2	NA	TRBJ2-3	TGTGCCAGCAGCCGACTAGCGGGGGGCCTTACAGATACGCAGTATTTT	CASSRLAGGLTDTQYF
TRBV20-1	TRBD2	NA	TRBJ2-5	TGCAGTGCCCACACTGGCGGGAGAGGGGAGACCCAGTACTTC	CSAHTGGRGETQYF
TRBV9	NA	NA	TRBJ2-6	TGTGCCAGTACGGAGGGCGGGGCCAACGTCCTGACTTTC	CASTEGGANVLTF
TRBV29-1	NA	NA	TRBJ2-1	TGCAGCGTTGAAGAGGGTGTTATGGGGAGGAGCTCCTACAATGAGCAGTTCTTC	CSVEEGVMGRSSYNEQFF
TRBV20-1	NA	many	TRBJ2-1	TGCAGTGCTAGAGGGGTACAGGGTCCCTCCTACAATGAGCAGTTCTTC	CSARGVQGPSYNEQFF
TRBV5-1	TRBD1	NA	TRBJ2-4	TGCGCCAGCAGCCGGACAGGAGAAAACATTCAGTACTTC	CASSRTGENIQYF
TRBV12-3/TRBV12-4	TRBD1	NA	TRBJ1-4	TGTGCCAGCAGTATTTCACAGGGGAAGAATGAAAAACTGTTTTTT	CASSISQGKNEKLFF
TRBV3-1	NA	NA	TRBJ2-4	TGTGCCAGCAGCCAAGCCAGCAGGAACATTCAGTACTTC	CASSQASRNIQYF
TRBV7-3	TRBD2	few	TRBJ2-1	TGCGCCAGCAGCTTAAGGGGTGAGGGACTAGGCTTCATTGAGCAGTTCTTC	CASSLRGEGLGFIEQFF
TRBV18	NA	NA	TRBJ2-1	TGTGCCAGCTCACCCGGGACGGCCAATGAGCAGTTCTTC	CASSPGTANEQFF
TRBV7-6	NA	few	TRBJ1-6	TGTGCCAGCAGCACGGACGCTGGTTCACCCCTCCACTTT	CASSTDAGSPLHF
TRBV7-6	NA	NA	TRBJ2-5	TGTGCCAGCAGCTCGCGCCTAGCTTCCCAAGAGACCCAGTACTTC	CASSSRLASQETQYF
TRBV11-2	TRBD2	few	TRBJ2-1	TGTGCCAGCAGCTTAGTCCCTCGGACTAGCGGGTACGGGGCGGGCTCCTACAATGAGCAGTTCTTC	CASSLVPRTSGYGAGSYNEQFF
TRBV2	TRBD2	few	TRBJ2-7	TGTGCCAGCTTGGGACGGGGGGGCCGGGAGCAGTACTTC	CASLGRGGREQYF
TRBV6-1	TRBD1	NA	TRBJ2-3	TGTGCCAGCAGTGACCGGGACAGGGGCAGGGATACGCAGTATTTT	CASSDRDRGRDTQYF
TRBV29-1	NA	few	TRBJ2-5	TGCAGCGTTGATTCTGGGTCCGGTGGGGAGACCCAGTACTTC	CSVDSGSGGETQYF
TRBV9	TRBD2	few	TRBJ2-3	TGTGCCAGCAGCGAAAGTAGCGGGCCCACAGATACGCAGTATTTT	CASSESSGPTDTQYF
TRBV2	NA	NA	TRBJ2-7	TGTGCCAGCAGTGCGGGATTCGTTTACGAGCAGTACTTC	CASSAGFVYEQYF
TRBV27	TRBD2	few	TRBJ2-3	TGTGCCAGCAGTTCTAGCCGGGAGGGGGGAGATACGCAGTATTTT	CASSSSREGGDTQYF
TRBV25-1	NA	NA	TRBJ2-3	TGTGCCAGCAGTGAAAGCCATACGCAGTATTTT	CASSESHTQYF
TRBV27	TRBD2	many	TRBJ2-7	TGTGCCAGCAGTTTACGGCGGGAGGGCTACGAGCAGTACTTC	CASSLRREGYEQYF
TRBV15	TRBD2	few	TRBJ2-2	TGTGCCACCAGCAGGATAGAGGTAGCGGGAGGGATCGCGAACACCGGGGAGCTGTTTTTT	CATSRIEVAGGIANTGELFF
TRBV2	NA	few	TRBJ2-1	TGTGCCAGCAGTGAAGGGCCTTACAATGAGCAGTTCTTC	CASSEGPYNEQFF
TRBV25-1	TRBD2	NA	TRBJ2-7	TGTGCCAGCGGTCGTGCGGGAGGGTCTTACGAGCAGTACTTC	CASGRAGGSYEQYF
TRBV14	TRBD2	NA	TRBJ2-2	TGTGCCAGCAGCCATCTCTCGGAACTTCCGGGACTAGCGGCTAACACCGGGGAGCTGTTTTTT	CASSHLSELPGLAANTGELFF
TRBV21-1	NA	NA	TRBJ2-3	TGTGCCAGCAGACCAGCCGGGACAGGGAAAGCAGATACGCAGTATTTT	CASRPAGTGKADTQYF
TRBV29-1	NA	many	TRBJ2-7	TGCAGCGTTGAGGTTGCTAGCGCTTACGAGCAGTACTTC	CSVEVASAYEQYF
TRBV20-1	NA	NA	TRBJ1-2	TGCAGTGCTAGAGATCTAGCCTCAAGGGGCTATGGCTACACCTTC	CSARDLASRGYGYTF
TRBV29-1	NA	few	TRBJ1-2	TGCCGCGTTGTTAGTGCACCATATGGCTACACCTTC	CRVVSAPYGYTF